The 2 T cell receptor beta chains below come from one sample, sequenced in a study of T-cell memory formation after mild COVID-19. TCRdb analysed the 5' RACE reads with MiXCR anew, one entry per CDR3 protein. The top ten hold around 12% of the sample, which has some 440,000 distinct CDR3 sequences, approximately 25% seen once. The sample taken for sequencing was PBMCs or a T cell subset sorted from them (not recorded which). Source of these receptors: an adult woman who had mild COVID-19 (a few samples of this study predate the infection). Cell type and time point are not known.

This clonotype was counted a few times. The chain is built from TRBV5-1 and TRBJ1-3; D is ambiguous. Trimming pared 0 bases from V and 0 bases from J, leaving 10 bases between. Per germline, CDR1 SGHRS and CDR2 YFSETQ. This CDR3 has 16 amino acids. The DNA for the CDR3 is TGCGCCAGCAGCTTGGGGGTGATCGGCTCTGGAAACACCATATATTTT. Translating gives CASSLGVIGSGNTIYF.

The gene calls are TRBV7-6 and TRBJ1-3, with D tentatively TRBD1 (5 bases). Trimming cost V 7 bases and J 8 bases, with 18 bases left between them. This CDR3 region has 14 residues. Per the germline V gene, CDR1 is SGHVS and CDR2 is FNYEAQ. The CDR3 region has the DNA TGTGCCAGCACCAATAGGGGTGGGGCAGACACCATATATTTT. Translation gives CASTNRGGADTIYF.